These T cell receptor beta chains were read from a single sample in a study of beta chain features in type 1 diabetes. Some clones are missing from TCRdb's copy, which holds only in-frame ones; the method was immunoSEQ multiplex PCR. The data show more than 150,000 clones, 11% seen once. Sequenced material: central memory CD4+ T cells from blood. The receptors originated from a man in his late teens or twenties in good health. CDR3s include the opening cysteine and the closing phenylalanine or tryptophan.

j_gene | v_gene | CDR3aa
TRBJ1-6 | TRBV6-1 | CAIGPWDSPLHF
TRBJ1-6 | TRBV5-6 | CASSLEAGLPASPLHF
TRBJ2-7 | TRBV5-1 | CASSPDRNYEQYF
TRBJ1-6 | TRBV7-2 | CASSLDGRVNSPLHF
TRBJ2-3 | TRBV7-2 | CASSFLADTQYF
TRBJ1-1 | TRBV27 | CASSFLGQRSEAFF
TRBJ2-3 | TRBV10-3 | CAIGQGQGGDTQYF
TRBJ1-1 | TRBV6-5 | CASNPWRGMNTEAFF
TRBJ2-7 | TRBV27 | CASSPDRENSYEQYF
TRBJ2-7 | TRBV5-1 | CASSLSGTAALYEQYF
TRBJ2-5 | TRBV20-1 | CSAGRLETQYF
TRBJ2-3 | TRBV9 | CASSVDLVGNTQYF
TRBJ1-2 | TRBV18 | CASSPEGGGSSNYGYTF
TRBJ2-3 | TRBV5-1 | CASSFSSLGQAKDTQYF
TRBJ2-3 | TRBV5-1 | CASSLEVRDTQYF
TRBJ2-3 | TRBV29-1 | CSGVRGRADTQYF
TRBJ2-1 | TRBV5-1 | CASSLRDSNEQFF
- | TRBV28 | CASSPRTNEQYF
TRBJ2-2 | TRBV5-1 | CASSRDQQGTGELFF
TRBJ1-2 | TRBV6-5 | CASRRQDLANYGYTF
TRBJ2-7 | TRBV28 | CASRTGTGTYEQYF
TRBJ2-2 | TRBV28 | CASSFQRPGNTGELFF
TRBJ1-1 | TRBV7-9 | CASILDLEAFF
TRBJ2-3 | TRBV15 | CATSRDPGTDTQYF
TRBJ2-7 | TRBV6-5 | CASSSPGRGVYEQYF
TRBJ1-2 | TRBV18 | CASSPDRTYGYTF
TRBJ1-5 | TRBV4-3 | CASSQEIGQPQHF
TRBJ1-5 | TRBV5-6 | CASSNRDRGRFSNQPQHF
TRBJ1-6 | TRBV7-6 | CASSLGGFGSPLHF
TRBJ2-2 | TRBV7-3 | CASSTGPNTGELFF
TRBJ2-1 | TRBV6-6 | CASSRRTSGTFF
TRBJ2-2 | TRBV7-2 | CASSFGTPGSGELFF
TRBJ2-3 | TRBV28 | CAYLDRSADTQYF
TRBJ2-5 | TRBV5-1 | CASSGYRGSETQYF
TRBJ2-7 | TRBV11-1 | CASSLARWTGGSYEQYF
TRBJ1-1 | TRBV7-8 | CASSPRTDTEAFF
TRBJ2-1 | TRBV7-2 | CASSFYGANEQFF